The 3 T cell receptor beta chains listed next were all sequenced from one sample in a study of CD8 T cells in Susac syndrome. Roughly 0.5 to 1 ug RNA was reverse transcribed with random hexamers. TCRdb passed the immunoSEQ multiplex PCR reads through MiXCR, listing each CDR3 protein once. Of over 150,000 distinct CDR3 sequences in the sample, 90% to 95% were seen once. The sequenced sample was CD4+ T cells from PBMCs. Source of these receptors: a human donor with multiple sclerosis.

This clonotype was picked up a small number of times. The chain uses TRBV7-9 and TRBJ2-7; tentative D call: TRBD2 (6 bases). CDR3 length: 14 amino acids. Trimming took off 1 base at V and 6 bases at J, with 13 bases between the two ends. Per germline, CDR1 SEHNR and CDR2 FQNEAQ (reference sequence). The CDR3 region has the DNA TGTGCCAGCAGCTTAGGGGAGGCAGGTCGCGAGCAGTACTTC. It yields the protein CASSLGEAGREQYF.

The genes are TRBV7-9 and TRBJ1-2; 7 bases are shared with TRBD1. Trimming took 6 bases from V and 7 from J; bases not matched to a gene: 8. This CDR3 spans 13 amino acids. Per germline, CDR1 SEHNR and CDR2 FQNEAQ (reference sequence). The CDR3 coding sequence is TGTGCCAGCAGTTACGCAGGGGGTACTGGCTACACCTTC. Translating gives CASSYAGGTGYTF.

The chain links TRBV9 to TRBJ2-7; TRBD2 aligns across 10 bases. This CDR3 has 16 residues. The J segment lost 6 bases and the V segment lost 1 base, leaving 10 bases of the junction unmatched. Germline V CDR1 and CDR2: SGDLS, YYNGEE. This chain's CDR3 is CASSVSHLAGVSEQYF. The CDR3 nucleotides read TGTGCCAGCAGCGTAAGCCATCTAGCGGGAGTCTCCGAGCAGTACTTC.